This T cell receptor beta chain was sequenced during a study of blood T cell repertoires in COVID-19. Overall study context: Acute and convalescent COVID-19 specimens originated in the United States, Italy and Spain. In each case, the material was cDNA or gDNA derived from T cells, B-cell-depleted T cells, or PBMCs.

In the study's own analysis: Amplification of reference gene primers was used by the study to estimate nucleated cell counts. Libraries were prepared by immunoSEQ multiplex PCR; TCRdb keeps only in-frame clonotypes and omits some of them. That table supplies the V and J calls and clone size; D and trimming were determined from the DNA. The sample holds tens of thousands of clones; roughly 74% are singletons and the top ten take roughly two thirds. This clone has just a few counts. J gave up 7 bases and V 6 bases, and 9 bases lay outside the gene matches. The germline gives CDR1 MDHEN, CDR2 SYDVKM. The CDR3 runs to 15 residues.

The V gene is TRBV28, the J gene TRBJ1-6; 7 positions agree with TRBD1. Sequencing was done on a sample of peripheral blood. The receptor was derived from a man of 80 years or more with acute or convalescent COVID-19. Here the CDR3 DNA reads TGTGCCAGCAGACCTCGAGGGGGCGCCAATTCACCCCTCCACTTT. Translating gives CASRPRGGANSPLHF.